The following is a T cell receptor (beta chain) sequence with its context. Its cognate antigen is unknown. The sample belongs to a study of cytomegalovirus exposure and HLA in healthy donors. The overall study: Early on, a data release was issued that held roughly 80 million unique TCRs from HLA-typed donors. Findings and caveats of the study: Later findings reportedly placed an Asian-associated ancestry cluster below the roughly 700-donor mean for N-insertions. Later, TCR association rates were found to vary by HLA locus, highest for DRB1 and lowest for HLA-C.

CDR1 is MNHEY, CDR2 SMNVEV, per germline (reference sequence). The CDR3 loop spans 14 amino acids. Trimming removed 7 bases from V and 7 bases from J, with 14 bases in between. PCR primers comprised 60 Vbeta and 13 Jbeta primers. Data came from immunoSEQ multiplex PCR; TCRdb stores just in-frame clones and leaves some out. The sample holds 150,000 to 200,000 clones, just under 80% seen once. Sequencing was done on a sample of PBMCs. The rearrangement uses TRBV27 and TRBJ1-6; a weak D match, TRBD1 (6 bases). The origin of this receptor is a woman aged 25 to 39 in good health and CMV-seronegative. CDR3 amino acids: CASTKQGGNSPLHF. As DNA, the CDR3 is TGTGCCAGCACGAAACAGGGCGGCAATTCACCCCTCCACTTT.